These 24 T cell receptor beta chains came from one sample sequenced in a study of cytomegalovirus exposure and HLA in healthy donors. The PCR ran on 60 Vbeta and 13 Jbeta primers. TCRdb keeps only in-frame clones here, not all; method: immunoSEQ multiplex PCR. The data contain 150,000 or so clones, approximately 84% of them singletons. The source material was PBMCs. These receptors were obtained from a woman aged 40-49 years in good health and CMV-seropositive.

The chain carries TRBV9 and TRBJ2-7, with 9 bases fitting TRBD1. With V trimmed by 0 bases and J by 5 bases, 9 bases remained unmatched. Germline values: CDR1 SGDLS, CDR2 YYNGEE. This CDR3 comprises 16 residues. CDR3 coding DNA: TGTGCCAGCAGCGTAGGTGTGGGGACAGGGAGCCACGAGCAGTACTTC. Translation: CASSVGVGTGSHEQYF.

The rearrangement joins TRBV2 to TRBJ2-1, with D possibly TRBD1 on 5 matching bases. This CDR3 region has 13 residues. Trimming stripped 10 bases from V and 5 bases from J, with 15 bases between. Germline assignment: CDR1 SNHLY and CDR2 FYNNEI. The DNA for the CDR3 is TGTGCCAAGAATGGACATATCAACAATGAGCAGTTCTTC. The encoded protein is CAKNGHINNEQFF.

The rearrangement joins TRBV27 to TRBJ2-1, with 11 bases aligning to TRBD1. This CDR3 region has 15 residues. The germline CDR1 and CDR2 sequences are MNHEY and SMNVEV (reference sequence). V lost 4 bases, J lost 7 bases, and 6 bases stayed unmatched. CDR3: CASSYLRDRGNEQFF. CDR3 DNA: TGTGCCAGCAGTTACCTCCGGGACAGGGGGAATGAGCAGTTCTTC.

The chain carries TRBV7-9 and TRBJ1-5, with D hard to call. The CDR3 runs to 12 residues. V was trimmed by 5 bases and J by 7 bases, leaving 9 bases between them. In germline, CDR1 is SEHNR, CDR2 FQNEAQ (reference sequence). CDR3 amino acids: CASSPGKQPQHF. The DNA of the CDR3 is TGTGCCAGCAGCCCCGGTAAGCAGCCCCAGCATTTT.

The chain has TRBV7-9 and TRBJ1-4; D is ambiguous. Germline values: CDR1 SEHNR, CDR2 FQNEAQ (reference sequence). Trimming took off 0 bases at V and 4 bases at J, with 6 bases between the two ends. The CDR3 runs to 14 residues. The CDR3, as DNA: TGTGCCAGCAGCTTAGCGGGCCGTAATGAAAAACTGTTTTTT. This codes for CASSLAGRNEKLFF.

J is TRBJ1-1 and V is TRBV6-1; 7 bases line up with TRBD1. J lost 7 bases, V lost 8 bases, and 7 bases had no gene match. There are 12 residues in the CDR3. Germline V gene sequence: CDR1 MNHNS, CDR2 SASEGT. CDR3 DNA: TGTGCCAGCTCGCGGGACAGAGATGAAGCTTTCTTT. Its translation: CASSRDRDEAFF.

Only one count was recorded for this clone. The CDR3 reads CASRRKGGYTF. The CDR3 DNA reads TGTGCCAGCAGACGTAAGGGGGGCTACACCTTC. V is TRBV28 and J is TRBJ1-2; D is perhaps TRBD1 (5 bases). With 6 bases removed from V and 8 bases from J, the gap between germline ends came to 10 bases. The CDR3 is 11 residues long. CDR1 and CDR2 from the germline V gene are MDHEN and SYDVKM.

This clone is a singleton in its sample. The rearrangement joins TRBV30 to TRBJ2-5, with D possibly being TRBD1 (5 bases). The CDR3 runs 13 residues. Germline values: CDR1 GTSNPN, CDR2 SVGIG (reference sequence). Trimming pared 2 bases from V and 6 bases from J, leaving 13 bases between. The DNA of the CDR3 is TGTGCCTGGAGTTTAGGGGAAACAAAGACCCAGTACTTC. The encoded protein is CAWSLGETKTQYF.

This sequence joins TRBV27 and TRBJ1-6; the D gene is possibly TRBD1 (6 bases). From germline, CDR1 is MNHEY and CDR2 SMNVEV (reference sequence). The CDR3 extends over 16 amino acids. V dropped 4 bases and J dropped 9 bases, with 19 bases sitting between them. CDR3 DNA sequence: TGTGCCAGCAGTTACATGGGGGCAGGGGATGGTTCACCCCTCCACTTT. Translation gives CASSYMGAGDGSPLHF.

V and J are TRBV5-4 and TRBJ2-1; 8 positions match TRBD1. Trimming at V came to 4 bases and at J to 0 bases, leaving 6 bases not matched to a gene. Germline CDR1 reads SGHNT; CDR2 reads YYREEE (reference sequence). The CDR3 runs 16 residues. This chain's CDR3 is CASSRSGTGSYNEQFF. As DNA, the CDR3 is TGTGCCAGCAGCCGATCCGGGACAGGCTCCTACAATGAGCAGTTCTTC.

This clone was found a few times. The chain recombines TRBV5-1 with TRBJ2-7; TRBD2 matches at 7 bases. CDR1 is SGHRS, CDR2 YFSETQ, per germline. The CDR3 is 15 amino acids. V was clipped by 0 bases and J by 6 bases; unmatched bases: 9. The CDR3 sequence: CASSLALGLETEQYF. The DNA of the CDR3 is TGCGCCAGCAGCTTGGCACTCGGACTAGAAACCGAGCAGTACTTC.

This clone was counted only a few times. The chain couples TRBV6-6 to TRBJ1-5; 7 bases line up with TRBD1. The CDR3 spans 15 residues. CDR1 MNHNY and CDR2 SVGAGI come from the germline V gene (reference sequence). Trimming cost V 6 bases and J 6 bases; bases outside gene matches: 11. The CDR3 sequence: CASSRDRNGRQPQHF. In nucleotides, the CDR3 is TGTGCCAGCAGCCGGGACAGAAACGGACGTCAGCCCCAGCATTTT.

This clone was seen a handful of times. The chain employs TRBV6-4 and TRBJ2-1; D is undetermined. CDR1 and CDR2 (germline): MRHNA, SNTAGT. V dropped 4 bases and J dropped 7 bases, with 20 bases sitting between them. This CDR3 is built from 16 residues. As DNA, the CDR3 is TGTGCCAGCAGTGTTAAGGCGAGATCCTTACTAAATGAGCAGTTCTTC. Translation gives CASSVKARSLLNEQFF.

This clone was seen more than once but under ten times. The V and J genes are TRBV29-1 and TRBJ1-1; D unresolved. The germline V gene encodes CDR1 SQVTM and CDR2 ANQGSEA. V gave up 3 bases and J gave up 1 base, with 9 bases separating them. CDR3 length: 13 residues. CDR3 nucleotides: TGCAGCGTTGAGCCCCTACCGAACACTGAAGCTTTCTTT. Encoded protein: CSVEPLPNTEAFF.

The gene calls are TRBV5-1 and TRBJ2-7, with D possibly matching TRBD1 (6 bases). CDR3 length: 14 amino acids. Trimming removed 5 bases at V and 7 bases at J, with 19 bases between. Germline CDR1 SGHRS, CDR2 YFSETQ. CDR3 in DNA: TGCGCCAGCAGGGTAGAGACAGGCCTTTATGAGCAGTACTTC. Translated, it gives CASRVETGLYEQYF.

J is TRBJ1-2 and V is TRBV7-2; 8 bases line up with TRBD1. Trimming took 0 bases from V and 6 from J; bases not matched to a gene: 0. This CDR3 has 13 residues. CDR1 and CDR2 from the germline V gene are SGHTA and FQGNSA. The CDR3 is CASSLADRDGYTF. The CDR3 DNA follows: TGTGCCAGCAGCTTAGCGGACAGGGATGGCTACACCTTC.

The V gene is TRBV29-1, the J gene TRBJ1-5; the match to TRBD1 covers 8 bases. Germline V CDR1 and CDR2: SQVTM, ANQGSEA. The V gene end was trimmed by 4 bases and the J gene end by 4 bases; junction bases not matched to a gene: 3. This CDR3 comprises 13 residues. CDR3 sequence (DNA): TGCAGCGTTGCGGGACAGGCGAATCAGCCCCAGCATTTT. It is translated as CSVAGQANQPQHF.

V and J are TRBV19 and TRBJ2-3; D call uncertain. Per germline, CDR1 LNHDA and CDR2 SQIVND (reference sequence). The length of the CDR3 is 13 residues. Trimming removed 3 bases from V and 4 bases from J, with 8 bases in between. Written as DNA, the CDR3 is TGTGCCAGTAGTATCGGTCTGCCAGATACGCAGTATTTT. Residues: CASSIGLPDTQYF.

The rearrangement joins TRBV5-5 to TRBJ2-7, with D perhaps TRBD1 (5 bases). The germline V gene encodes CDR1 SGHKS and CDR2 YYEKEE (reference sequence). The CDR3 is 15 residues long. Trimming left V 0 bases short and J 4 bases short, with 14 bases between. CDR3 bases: TGTGCCAGCAGCTTGGCCACAGGTCTCTTTTACGAGCAGTACTTC. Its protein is CASSLATGLFYEQYF. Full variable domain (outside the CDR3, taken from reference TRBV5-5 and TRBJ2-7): DAGVTQSPTHLIKTRGQQVTLRCSPISGHKSVSWYQQVLGQGPQFIFQYYEKEERGRGNFPDRFSARQFPNYSSELNVNALLLGDSALYLCASSLATGLFYEQYFGPGTRLTVT.

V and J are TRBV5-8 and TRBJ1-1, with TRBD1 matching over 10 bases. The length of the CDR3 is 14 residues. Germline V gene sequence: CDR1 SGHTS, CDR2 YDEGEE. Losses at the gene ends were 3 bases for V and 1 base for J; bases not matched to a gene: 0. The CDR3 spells CASSWDRGNTEAFF. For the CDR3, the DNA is TGTGCCAGCAGCTGGGACAGGGGGAACACTGAAGCTTTCTTT.

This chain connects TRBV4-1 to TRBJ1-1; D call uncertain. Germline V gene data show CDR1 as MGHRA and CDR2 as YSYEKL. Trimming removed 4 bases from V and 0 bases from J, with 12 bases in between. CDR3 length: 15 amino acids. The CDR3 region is CASSRGGELNTEAFF. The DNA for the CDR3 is TGCGCCAGCAGCCGCGGCGGGGAGTTGAACACTGAAGCTTTCTTT.

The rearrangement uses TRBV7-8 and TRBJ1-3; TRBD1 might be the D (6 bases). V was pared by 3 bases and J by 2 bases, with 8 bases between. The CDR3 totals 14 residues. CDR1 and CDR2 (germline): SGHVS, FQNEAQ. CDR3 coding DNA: TGTGCCAGCAGCTTCAGGGGAGCTGGAAACACCATATATTTT. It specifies CASSFRGAGNTIYF.

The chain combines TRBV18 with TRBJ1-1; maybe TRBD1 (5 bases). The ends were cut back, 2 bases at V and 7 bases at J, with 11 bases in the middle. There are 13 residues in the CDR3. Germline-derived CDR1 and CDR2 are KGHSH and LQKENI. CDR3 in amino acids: CASSPRGDIEAFF. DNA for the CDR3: TGTGCCAGCTCACCAAGGGGCGACATTGAAGCTTTCTTT. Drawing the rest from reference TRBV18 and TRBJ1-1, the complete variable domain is NAGVMQNPRHLVRRRGQEARLRCSPMKGHSHVYWYRQLPEEGLKFMVYLQKENIIDESGMPKERFSAEFPKEGPSILRIQQVVRGDSAAYFCASSPRGDIEAFFGQGTRLTVV.

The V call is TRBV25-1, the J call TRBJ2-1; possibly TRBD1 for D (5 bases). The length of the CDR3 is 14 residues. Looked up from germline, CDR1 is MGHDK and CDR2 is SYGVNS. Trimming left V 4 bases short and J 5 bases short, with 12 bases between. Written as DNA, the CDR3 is TGTGCCAGCAGTGCCTGGACAACTAACAATGAGCAGTTCTTC. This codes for CASSAWTTNNEQFF. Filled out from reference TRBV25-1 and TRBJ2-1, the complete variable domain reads EADIYQTPRYLVIGTGKKITLECSQTMGHDKMYWYQQDPGMELHLIHYSYGVNSTEKGDLSSESTVSRIRTEHFPLTLESARPSHTSQYLCASSAWTTNNEQFFGPGTRLTVL.